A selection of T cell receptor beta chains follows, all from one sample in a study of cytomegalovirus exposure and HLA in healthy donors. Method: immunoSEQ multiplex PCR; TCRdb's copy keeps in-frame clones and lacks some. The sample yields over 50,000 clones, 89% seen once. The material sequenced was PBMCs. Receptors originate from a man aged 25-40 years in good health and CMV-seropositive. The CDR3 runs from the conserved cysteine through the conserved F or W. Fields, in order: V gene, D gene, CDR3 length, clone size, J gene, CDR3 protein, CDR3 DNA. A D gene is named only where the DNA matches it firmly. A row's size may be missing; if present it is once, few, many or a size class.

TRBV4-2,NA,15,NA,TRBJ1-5,CASSQDNLSAQPQHF,TGTGCCAGCAGCCAAGATAACTTATCTGCCCAGCCCCAGCATTTT
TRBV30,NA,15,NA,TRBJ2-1,CAWRRSRTSSNEQFF,TGTGCCTGGAGAAGGTCCAGAACTAGCTCCAATGAGCAGTTCTTC
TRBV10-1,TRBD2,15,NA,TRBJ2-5,CASRVSTSAAETQYF,TGCGCCAGCAGGGTCTCCACTAGCGCCGCCGAGACCCAGTACTTC
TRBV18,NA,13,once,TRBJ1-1,CASSPGRGTEAFF,TGTGCCAGCTCACCGGGCCGTGGGACTGAAGCTTTCTTT
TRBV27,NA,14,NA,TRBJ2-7,CASSPIGQSYEQYF,TGTGCCAGCAGCCCGATTGGACAGTCCTACGAGCAGTACTTC
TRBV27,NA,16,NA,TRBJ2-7,CASSLGTEQYAYEQYF,TGTGCCAGCAGTTTGGGTACGGAACAGTACGCATACGAGCAGTACTTC
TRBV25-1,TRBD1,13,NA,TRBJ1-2,CASGTGGDYGYTF,TGTGCCAGCGGGACAGGGGGCGACTATGGCTACACCTTC
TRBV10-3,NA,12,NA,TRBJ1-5,CAISGQNQPQHF,TGTGCCATCAGCGGACAGAATCAGCCCCAGCATTTT
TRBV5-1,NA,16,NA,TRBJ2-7,CASSFSLGQNSYEQYF,TGCGCCAGCAGCTTTTCCCTCGGACAGAACTCATACGAGCAGTACTTC
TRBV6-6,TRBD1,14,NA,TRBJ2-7,CASRPGQGAYEQYF,TGTGCCAGCCGACCGGGACAGGGGGCCTACGAGCAGTACTTC
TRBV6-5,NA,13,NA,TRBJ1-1,CASSYLGSSEAFF,TGTGCCAGCAGTTACCTGGGCAGCTCTGAAGCTTTCTTT
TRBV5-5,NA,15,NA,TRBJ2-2,CASSLPYRDTGELFF,TGTGCCAGCAGCTTGCCCTACAGGGACACCGGGGAGCTGTTTTTT
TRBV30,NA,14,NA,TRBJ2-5,CAWSPAAGMETQYF,TGTGCCTGGAGTCCCGCGGCGGGAATGGAGACCCAGTACTTC
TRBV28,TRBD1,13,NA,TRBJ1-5,CASRDRGRQPQHF,TGTGCCAGCAGAGACAGGGGAAGGCAGCCCCAGCATTTT
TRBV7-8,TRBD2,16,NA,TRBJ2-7,CASSLTSGRPSYEQYF,TGTGCCAGCAGCTTAACTAGCGGGAGGCCCTCCTACGAGCAGTACTTC
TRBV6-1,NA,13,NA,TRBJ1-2,CAILTAPPYGYTF,TGCGCCATCTTGACAGCTCCCCCTTATGGCTACACCTTC
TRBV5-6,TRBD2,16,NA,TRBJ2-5,CASSLPGLAVQETQYF,TGTGCCAGCAGCTTGCCGGGACTAGCGGTACAAGAGACCCAGTACTTC
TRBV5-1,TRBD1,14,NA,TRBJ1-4,CASSSGQLYEKLFF,TGCGCCAGCAGCTCGGGACAGCTATATGAAAAACTGTTTTTT
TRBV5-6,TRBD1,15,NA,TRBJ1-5,CASSLVEDRGQPQHF,TGTGCCAGCAGCTTGGTGGAGGACAGGGGTCAGCCCCAGCATTTT
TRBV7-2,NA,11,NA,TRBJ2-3,CASSPYDTQYF,TGTGCCAGCAGCCCCTATGATACGCAGTATTTT